The T cell receptor (beta chain) under discussion was sequenced for a study of shared clonotypes between healthy human individuals. In the study overall: The composition of the donors was a couple of women and a few men aged 18 to 49.

The study, taken as a whole, reports: Between a handful of donors, naive CD4 clonotypes were shared at a level of around 5.2%. It was the non-shared clonotypes that had lower generation probabilities than clonotypes shared by all four donors.

A remark on this clone: Its specificity is not known.

This CDR3 region has 16 residues. Deletions cut 3 bases from V and 1 base from J, with 16 bases between. Germline loops: CDR1 SGHRS, CDR2 YFSETQ. Deep was the level used in running the assay. Data came from immunoSEQ multiplex PCR; TCRdb stores just in-frame clones and leaves some out. The sample yields about 2.4 million clones, roughly 92% seen once. The sequencing input was naive CD4+ T cells sorted from blood. Subset reported: CD45RA+ positively selected. V and J are TRBV5-1 and TRBJ1-1; D might be TRBD1 (6 bases). The source of this sequence is a man younger than 35 in good health. CDR3 bases: TGCGCCAGCAGCTCCTCGGGGGGGCCATCGAACACTGAAGCTTTCTTT. Translation: CASSSSGGPSNTEAFF.